In its sample, the clone carrying this T cell receptor beta chain was seen a few times. What it recognizes is unknown. This record comes from a study of beta chain features in type 1 diabetes. Study as a whole: The number of sorted cells examined across all samples was 107,917,701.

CDR3 size: 14 residues. V dropped 6 bases and J dropped 1 base, with 9 bases sitting between them. Germline assignment: CDR1 KGHSH and CDR2 LQKENI. Notes on the study in general: A moderate, significant TCRB CDR3 shortening appeared in type 1 diabetes across four CD4+ subsets. The study found fewer insertions and more deletions at VDJ junctions in type 1 diabetes patients.

Reverse transcription of all isolated RNA meant that expressed TCRB transcripts were sequenced. TCRdb's table, derived via immunoSEQ multiplex PCR, lists solely in-frame clones and lacks some. The sample records about 140,000 clones, more than 9% being singletons. The V gene is TRBV18, the J gene TRBJ2-2; D call uncertain. The source of this sequence is a man younger than 35 in good health. The sample was naive CD4+ T cells from blood. CDR3 DNA sequence: TGTGCCAGCTCTCCTTTACAGAACACCGGGGAGCTGTTTTTT. The encoded protein is CASSPLQNTGELFF.